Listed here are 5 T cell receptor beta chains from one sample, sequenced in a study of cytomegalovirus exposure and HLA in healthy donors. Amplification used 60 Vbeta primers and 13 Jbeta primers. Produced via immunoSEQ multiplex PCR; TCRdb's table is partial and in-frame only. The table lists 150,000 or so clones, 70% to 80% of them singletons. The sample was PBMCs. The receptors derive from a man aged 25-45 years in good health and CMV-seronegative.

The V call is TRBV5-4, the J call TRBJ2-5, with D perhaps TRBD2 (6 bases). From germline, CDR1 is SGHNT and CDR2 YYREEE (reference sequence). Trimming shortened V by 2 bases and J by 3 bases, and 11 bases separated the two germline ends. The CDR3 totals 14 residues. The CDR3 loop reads CASSLGGAEETQYF. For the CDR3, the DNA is TGTGCCAGCAGCTTAGGAGGGGCGGAAGAGACCCAGTACTTC. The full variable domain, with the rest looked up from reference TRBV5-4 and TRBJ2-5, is ETGVTQSPTHLIKTRGQQVTLRCSSQSGHNTVSWYQQALGQGPQFIFQYYREEENGRGNFPPRFSGLQFPNYSSELNVNALELDDSALYLCASSLGGAEETQYFGPGTRLLVL.

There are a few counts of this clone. The CDR3 loop is CASSLSSLSYEQYF. The CDR3 DNA follows: TGTGCCAGCAGTTTAAGCTCTCTCTCCTACGAGCAGTACTTC. This chain links TRBV27 with TRBJ2-7, with no clear D. Germline CDR1 and CDR2: MNHEY and SMNVEV (reference sequence). V lost 2 bases to trimming and J lost 0 bases, with 8 bases between them. CDR3 length: 14 residues.

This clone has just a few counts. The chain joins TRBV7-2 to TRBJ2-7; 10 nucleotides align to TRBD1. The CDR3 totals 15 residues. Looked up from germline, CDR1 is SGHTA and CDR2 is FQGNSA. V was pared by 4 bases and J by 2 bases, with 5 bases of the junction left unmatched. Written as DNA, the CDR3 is TGTGCCAGCAGCTCGCCGGGACAGGGGACCTACGAGCAGTACTTC. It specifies CASSSPGQGTYEQYF.

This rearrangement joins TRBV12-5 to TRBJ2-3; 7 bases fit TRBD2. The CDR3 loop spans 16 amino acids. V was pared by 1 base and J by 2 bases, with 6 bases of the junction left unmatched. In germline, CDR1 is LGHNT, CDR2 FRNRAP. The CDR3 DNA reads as TGTGCTAGTGGTTTGGAGTGGGGGGGATTCACAGATACGCAGTATTTT. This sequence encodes CASGLEWGGFTDTQYF. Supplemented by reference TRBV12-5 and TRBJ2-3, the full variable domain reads DARVTQTPRHKVTEMGQEVTMRCQPILGHNTVFWYRQTMMQGLELLAYFRNRAPLDDSGMPKDRFSAEMPDATLATLKIQPSEPRDSAVYFCASGLEWGGFTDTQYFGPGTRLTVL.

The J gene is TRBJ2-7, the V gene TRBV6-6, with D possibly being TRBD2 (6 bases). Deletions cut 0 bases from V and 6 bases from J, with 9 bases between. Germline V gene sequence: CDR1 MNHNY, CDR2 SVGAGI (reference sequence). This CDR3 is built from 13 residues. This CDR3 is CASSYSETSEQYF. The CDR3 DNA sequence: TGTGCCAGCAGTTACTCGGAGACTAGCGAGCAGTACTTC.